This T cell receptor (beta chain) is drawn from a study of cytomegalovirus exposure and HLA in healthy donors. Findings and caveats of the study: Most observed TCR sequences were rare, whereas some public TCRs were detected in many donors. Reported results showed that the classifier diagnosed cytomegalovirus status with high specificity and sensitivity. TCR clusters originating in the first cohort tended to co-occur in the roughly 110 validation repertoires, according to a later analysis.

Germline loops: CDR1 SGHNT, CDR2 YENEEA. The CDR3 contains 14 residues. V was clipped by 6 bases and J by 1 base; unmatched bases: 4. The data were produced by immunoSEQ multiplex PCR, yet TCRdb's version contains in-frame clones alone and is incomplete. The sample holds roughly 100,000 clones, less than 85% seen once. The donors were members of the validation cohort, which comprised 120 subjects and was separate from the first cohort of around 700 subjects. A word on this clone: Its antigen is as yet unknown.

The sequenced material came from PBMCs. The chain has TRBV11-3 and TRBJ1-1; 8 bases agree with TRBD1. This clonotype was obtained from a man aged 18 to 29 in good health and CMV-seropositive. CDR3 nucleotides: TGTGCCAGCAGTTCACAGGGGGAGAACACTGAAGCTTTCTTT. Translated, it gives CASSSQGENTEAFF.